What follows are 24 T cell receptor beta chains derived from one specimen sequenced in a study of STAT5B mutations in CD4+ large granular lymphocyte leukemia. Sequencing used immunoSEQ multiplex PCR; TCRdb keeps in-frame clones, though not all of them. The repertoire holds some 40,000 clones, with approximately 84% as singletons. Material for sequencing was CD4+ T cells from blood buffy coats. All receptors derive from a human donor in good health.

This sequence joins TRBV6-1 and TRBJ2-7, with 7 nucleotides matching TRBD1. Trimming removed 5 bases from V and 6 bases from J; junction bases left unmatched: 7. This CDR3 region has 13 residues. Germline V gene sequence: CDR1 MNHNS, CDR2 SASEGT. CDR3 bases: TGTGCCAGCAGTCCTCGGACAGGCCTCGAGCAGTACTTC. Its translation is CASSPRTGLEQYF.

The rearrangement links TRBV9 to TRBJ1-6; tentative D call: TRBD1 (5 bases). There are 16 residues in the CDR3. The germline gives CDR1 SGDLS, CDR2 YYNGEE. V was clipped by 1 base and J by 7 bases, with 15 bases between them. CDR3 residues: CASSVRGTGENSPLHF. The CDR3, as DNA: TGTGCCAGCAGCGTACGCGGGACGGGAGAAAATTCACCCCTCCACTTT.

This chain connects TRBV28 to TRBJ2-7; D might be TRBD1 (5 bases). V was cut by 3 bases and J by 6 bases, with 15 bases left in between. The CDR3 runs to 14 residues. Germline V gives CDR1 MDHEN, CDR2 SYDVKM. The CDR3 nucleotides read TGTGCCAGCAGTTTCACGGCCGCGCAGGGCGAGCAGTACTTC. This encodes CASSFTAAQGEQYF.

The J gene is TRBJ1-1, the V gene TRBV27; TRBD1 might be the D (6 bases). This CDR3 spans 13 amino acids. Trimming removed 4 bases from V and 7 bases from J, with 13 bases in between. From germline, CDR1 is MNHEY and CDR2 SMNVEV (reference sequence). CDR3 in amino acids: CASSWGRGGEAFF. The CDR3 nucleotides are TGTGCCAGCAGTTGGGGGCGTGGAGGTGAAGCTTTCTTT.

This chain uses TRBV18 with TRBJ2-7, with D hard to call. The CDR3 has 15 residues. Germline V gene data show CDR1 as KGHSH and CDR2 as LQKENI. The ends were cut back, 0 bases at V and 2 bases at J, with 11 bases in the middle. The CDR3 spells CASSPPVVSPYEQYF. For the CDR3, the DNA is TGTGCCAGCTCACCACCGGTTGTGAGCCCCTACGAGCAGTACTTC. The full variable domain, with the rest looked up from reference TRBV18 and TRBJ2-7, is NAGVMQNPRHLVRRRGQEARLRCSPMKGHSHVYWYRQLPEEGLKFMVYLQKENIIDESGMPKERFSAEFPKEGPSILRIQQVVRGDSAAYFCASSPPVVSPYEQYFGPGTRLTVT.

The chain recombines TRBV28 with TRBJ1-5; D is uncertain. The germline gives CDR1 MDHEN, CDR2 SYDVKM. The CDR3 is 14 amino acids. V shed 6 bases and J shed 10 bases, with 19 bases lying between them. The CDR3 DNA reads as TGTGCCAGCAGCCAAGCGACGAGGTCCCAACCCCAGCATTTT. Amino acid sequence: CASSQATRSQPQHF.

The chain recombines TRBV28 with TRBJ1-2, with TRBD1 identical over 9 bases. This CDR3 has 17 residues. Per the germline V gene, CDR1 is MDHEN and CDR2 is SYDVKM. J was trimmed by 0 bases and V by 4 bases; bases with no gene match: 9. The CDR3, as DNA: TGTGCCAGCAGTTCCCGACTGGGACAGGGAACTAACTATGGCTACACCTTC. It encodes CASSSRLGQGTNYGYTF.

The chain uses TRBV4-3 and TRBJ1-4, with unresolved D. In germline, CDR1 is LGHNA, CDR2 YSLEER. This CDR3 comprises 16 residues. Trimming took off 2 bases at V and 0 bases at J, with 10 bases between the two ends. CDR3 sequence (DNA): TGCGCCAGCAGCCAACAGCGACTCTCAACTAATGAAAAACTGTTTTTT. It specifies CASSQQRLSTNEKLFF.

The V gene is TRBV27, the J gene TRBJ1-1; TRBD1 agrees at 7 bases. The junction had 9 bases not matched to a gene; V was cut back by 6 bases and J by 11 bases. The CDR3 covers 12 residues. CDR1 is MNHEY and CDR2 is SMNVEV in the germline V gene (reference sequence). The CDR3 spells CASRPRQGSAFF. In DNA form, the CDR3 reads TGTGCCAGCAGACCCCGACAGGGTTCGGCTTTCTTT.

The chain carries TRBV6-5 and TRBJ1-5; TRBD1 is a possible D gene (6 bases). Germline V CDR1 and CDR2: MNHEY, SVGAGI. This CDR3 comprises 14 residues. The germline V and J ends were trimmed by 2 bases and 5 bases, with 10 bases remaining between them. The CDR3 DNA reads TGTGCCAGCAGTTACGTAGGGGGTGATCAGCCCCAGCATTTT. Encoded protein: CASSYVGGDQPQHF.

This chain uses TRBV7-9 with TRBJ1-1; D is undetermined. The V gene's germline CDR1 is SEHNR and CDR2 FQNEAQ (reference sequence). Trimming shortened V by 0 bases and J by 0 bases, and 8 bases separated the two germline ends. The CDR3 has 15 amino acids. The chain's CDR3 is CASSLAPVLNTEAFF. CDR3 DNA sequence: TGTGCCAGCAGCTTAGCTCCAGTTCTGAACACTGAAGCTTTCTTT.

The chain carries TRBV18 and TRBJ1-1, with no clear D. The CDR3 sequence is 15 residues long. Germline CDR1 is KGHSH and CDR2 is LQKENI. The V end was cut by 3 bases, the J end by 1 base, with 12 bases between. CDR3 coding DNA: TGTGCCAGCTCACCTAGGGCATCTCCGAACACTGAAGCTTTCTTT. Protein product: CASSPRASPNTEAFF.

CDR3 DNA sequence: TGTGCCAGCAGTTACTCAGAGAGGCTCGGGCCCCAGCATTTT. Its translation: CASSYSERLGPQHF. V usage is TRBV6-6 and J usage is TRBJ1-5, with D unclear. Germline assignment: CDR1 MNHNY and CDR2 SVGAGI (reference sequence). The CDR3 has 14 amino acids. Trimming removed 0 bases at V and 9 bases at J, with 12 bases between.

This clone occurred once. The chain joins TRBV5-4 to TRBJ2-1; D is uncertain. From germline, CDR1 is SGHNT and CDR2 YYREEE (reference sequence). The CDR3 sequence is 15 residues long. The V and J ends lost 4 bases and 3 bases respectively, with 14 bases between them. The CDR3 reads CASSQTLGDYNEQFF. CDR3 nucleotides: TGTGCCAGCAGCCAAACGCTTGGTGACTACAATGAGCAGTTCTTC. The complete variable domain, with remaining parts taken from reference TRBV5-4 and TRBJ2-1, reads ETGVTQSPTHLIKTRGQQVTLRCSSQSGHNTVSWYQQALGQGPQFIFQYYREEENGRGNFPPRFSGLQFPNYSSELNVNALELDDSALYLCASSQTLGDYNEQFFGPGTRLTVL.

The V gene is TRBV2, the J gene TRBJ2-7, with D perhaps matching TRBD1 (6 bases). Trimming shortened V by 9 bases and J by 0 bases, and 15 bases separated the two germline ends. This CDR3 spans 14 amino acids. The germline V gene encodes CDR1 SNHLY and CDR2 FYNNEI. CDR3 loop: CASSGAVSSYEQYF. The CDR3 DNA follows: TGTGCCAGTTCAGGGGCGGTCAGCTCCTACGAGCAGTACTTC.

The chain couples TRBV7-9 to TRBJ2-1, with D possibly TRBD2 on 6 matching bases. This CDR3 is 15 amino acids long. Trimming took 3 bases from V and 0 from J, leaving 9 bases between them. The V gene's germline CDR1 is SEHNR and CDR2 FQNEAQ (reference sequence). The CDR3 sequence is CASSLGLSSYNEQFF. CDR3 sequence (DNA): TGTGCCAGCAGCTTGGGACTGAGCTCCTACAATGAGCAGTTCTTC.

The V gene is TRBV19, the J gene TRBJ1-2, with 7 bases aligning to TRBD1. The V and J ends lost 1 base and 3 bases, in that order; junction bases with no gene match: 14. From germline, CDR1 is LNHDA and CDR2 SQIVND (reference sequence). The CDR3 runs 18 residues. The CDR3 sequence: CASSIARQGNQWYYGYTF. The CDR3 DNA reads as TGTGCCAGTAGTATAGCTCGACAGGGAAATCAGTGGTACTATGGCTACACCTTC.

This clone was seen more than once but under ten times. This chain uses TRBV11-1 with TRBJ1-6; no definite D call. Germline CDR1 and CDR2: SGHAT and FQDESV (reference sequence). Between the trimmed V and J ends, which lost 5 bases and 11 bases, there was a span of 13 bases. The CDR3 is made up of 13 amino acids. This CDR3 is CASSQIDGAPLHF. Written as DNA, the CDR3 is TGTGCCAGCAGCCAGATTGACGGGGCACCCCTCCACTTT.

For the CDR3, the DNA is TGTGCCAGCGCCACCCAGGGAGCGGCGGAAAAACTGTTTTTT. This translates into CASATQGAAEKLFF. The chain is built from TRBV2 and TRBJ1-4; D is perhaps TRBD1 (5 bases). The germline V gene has CDR1 SNHLY and CDR2 FYNNEI. This CDR3 region has 14 residues. V dropped 8 bases and J dropped 8 bases, with 18 bases sitting between them.

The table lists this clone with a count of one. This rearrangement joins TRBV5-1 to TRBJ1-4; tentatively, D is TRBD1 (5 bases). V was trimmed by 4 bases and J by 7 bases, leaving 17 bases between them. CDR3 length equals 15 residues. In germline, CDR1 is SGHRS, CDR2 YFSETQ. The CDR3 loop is CASSLQDQGGEKLFF. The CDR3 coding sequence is TGCGCCAGCAGCCTACAGGACCAGGGCGGTGAAAAACTGTTTTTT.

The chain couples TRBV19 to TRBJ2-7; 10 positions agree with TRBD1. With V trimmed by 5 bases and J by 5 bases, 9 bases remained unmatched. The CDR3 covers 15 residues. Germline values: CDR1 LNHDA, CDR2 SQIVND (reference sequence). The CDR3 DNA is TGTGCCAGTAGTTCACCGGGACAGGGGATCCACGAGCAGTACTTC. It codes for CASSSPGQGIHEQYF.

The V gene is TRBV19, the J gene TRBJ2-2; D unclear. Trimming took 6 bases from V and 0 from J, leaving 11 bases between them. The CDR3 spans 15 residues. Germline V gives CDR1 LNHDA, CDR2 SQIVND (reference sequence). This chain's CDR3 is CASRPGYANTGELFF. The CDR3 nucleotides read TGTGCCAGTAGGCCTGGTTACGCGAACACCGGGGAGCTGTTTTTT.

As DNA, the CDR3 is TGTGCCAGCATCTCCGGACAGTCTGGAAACACCATATATTTT. Protein sequence: CASISGQSGNTIYF. The V gene is TRBV7-9, the J gene TRBJ1-3, with D perhaps TRBD1 (6 bases). The CDR3 contains 14 residues. Germline V lookup: CDR1 SEHNR, CDR2 FQNEAQ (reference sequence). The V and J ends lost 7 bases and 1 base respectively, with 11 bases between them.

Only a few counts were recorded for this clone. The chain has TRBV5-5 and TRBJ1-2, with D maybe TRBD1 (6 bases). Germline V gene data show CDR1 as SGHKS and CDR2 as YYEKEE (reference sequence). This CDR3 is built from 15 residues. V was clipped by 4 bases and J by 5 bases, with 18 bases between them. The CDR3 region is CASSRQGDTSYGYTF. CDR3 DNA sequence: TGTGCCAGCAGCCGCCAAGGGGACACCTCGTATGGCTACACCTTC.